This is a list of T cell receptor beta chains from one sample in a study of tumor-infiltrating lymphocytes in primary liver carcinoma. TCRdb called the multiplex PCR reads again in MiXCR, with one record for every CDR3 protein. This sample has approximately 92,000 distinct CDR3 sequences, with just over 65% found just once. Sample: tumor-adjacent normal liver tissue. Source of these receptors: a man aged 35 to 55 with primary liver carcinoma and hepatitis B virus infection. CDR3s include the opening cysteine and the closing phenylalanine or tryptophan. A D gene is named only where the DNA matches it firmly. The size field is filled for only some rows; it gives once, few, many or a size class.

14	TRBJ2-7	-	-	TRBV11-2	CVSSLTDTAYEEYF	TGTGTTAGCAGCTTAACTGACACTGCCTACGAGGAGTACTTC
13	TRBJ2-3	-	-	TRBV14	CASSPLELRRQYF	TGTGCCAGCAGCCCGCTTGAACTGCGTAGGCAGTATTTT
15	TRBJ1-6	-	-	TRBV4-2	CASSQDCDQRSPLHF	TGTGCCAGCAGCCAAGATTGTGACCAAAGGTCACCTCTCCACTTT
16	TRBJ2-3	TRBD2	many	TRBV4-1	CASSPRTSGSIDTQYF	TGCGCCAGCAGCCCCCGGACTAGCGGGAGTATAGATACGCAGTATTTT
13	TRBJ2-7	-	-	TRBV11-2	CASSLGPKYEQKF	TGTGCCAGCAGCTTAGGCCCGAAGTACGAGCAGAAGTTC
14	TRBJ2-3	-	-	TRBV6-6	CAGSYQRGSDTQYF	TGTGCCGGCAGTTACCAGAGGGGGTCAGATACCCAGTATTTT
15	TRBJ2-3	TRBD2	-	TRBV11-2	CATSSETSGRDTQYF	TGTGCCACCAGCTCCGAGACTAGCGGGAGGGATACGCAGTATTTT
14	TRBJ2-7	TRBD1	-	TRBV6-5	CASSYSGQGGGQYF	TGTGCCAGCAGTTACTCCGGACAGGGTGGAGGGCAGTATTTC
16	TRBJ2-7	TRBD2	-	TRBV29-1	CSVSPKLAGKVYEQYF	TGCAGCGTTTCTCCCAAGCTAGCGGGTAAAGTGTACGAGCAGTACTTC
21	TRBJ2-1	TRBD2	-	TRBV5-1	CASGPGLAGGPRGNSYNEQFF	TGCGCCAGCGGCCCGGGACTAGCGGGAGGCCCTAGGGGGAACTCCTACAATGAGCAGTTCTTC
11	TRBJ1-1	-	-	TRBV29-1	CSVEQNTEAFF	TGCAGCGTTGAACAGAACACTGAAGCCTTCTTT
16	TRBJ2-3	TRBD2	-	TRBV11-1	CVSSNGLAFSTDTQYF	TGTGTTAGCAGCAATGGACTAGCGTTTAGCACAGATACGCAGTATTTT
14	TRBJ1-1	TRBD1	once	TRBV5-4	CASSPDRENTEAFF	TGTGCCAGCAGCCCGGACAGGGAGAACACTGAAGCTTTCTTT